These 11 T cell receptor beta chains were sequenced from one sample in a study of blood T cell repertoires in COVID-19. Repertoires were generated with immunoSEQ multiplex PCR, while TCRdb's copy carries only in-frame clones and drops some. The table records 140,000 to 150,000 clones, approximately 80% of them present only once. What was sequenced was peripheral blood. Receptors originate from a man between 60 and 75 years old with active or convalescent COVID-19.

This clone was observed once. Its ends do not fully match the called genes, so a read error is possible. V usage is TRBV3-1 (or the pseudogene TRBV3-2) and J usage is TRBJ2-5; D remains ambiguous. This CDR3 is 14 amino acids long. Germline CDR1 LGHDT, CDR2 YNNKEL (reference sequence). In DNA, the CDR3 is TGTGCCAGCAGTGTCTCCAGGCAACAAGGGACCCAGTACTTC. Its translation is CASSVSRQQGTQYF.

The J gene is TRBJ2-7, the V gene TRBV27; D is undetermined. The CDR3 is 13 residues long. Germline assignment: CDR1 MNHEY and CDR2 SMNVEV (reference sequence). The V end lost 3 bases, the J end lost 0 bases, and 6 bases lay between the germline ends. The CDR3 here is CASSFRYSYEQYF. In DNA form, the CDR3 reads TGTGCCAGCAGTTTCCGTTACTCCTACGAGCAGTACTTC.

V gene TRBV4-2 combines with J gene TRBJ2-3; TRBD2 matches 7 bases. The CDR3 has 17 residues. The ends lost 0 bases at V and 5 bases at J; junction bases unmatched: 11. In germline, CDR1 is LGHNA, CDR2 YNFKEQ. The CDR3 spells CASSQDPRGGEVDTQYF. In nucleotides, the CDR3 is TGTGCCAGCAGCCAAGACCCTCGGGGAGGGGAGGTAGATACGCAGTATTTT.

This chain joins TRBV2 and TRBJ1-1; D is ambiguous. CDR1 is SNHLY and CDR2 is FYNNEI in the germline V gene. The CDR3 runs to 12 residues. V was cut by 6 bases and J by 6 bases, with 11 bases left in between. This CDR3 reads CASSPPGPEAFF. The CDR3 DNA is TGTGCCAGCAGCCCTCCGGGTCCTGAAGCTTTCTTT.

V and J are TRBV10-1 and TRBJ2-7; D is unclear. V was shortened by 2 bases and J by 0 bases, with 8 bases between the two germline ends. Germline CDR1 is WNHNN and CDR2 is SYGVQD (reference sequence). The CDR3 length is 14 residues. The chain's CDR3 is CASSEGQVSYEQYF. For the CDR3, the DNA is TGCGCCAGCAGTGAGGGGCAGGTCTCCTACGAGCAGTACTTC.

The genes are TRBV2 and TRBJ2-7, with D possibly being TRBD1 (5 bases). Trimming removed 4 bases from V and 3 bases from J, with 16 bases in between. Germline lookup yields CDR1 SNHLY and CDR2 FYNNEI. CDR3 length: 15 amino acids. The CDR3 protein is CASSARPGMVYEQYF. The DNA for the CDR3 is TGTGCCAGCAGTGCTCGGCCAGGGATGGTCTACGAGCAGTACTTC.

The V gene is TRBV28, the J gene TRBJ1-4; 7 bases line up with TRBD1. The CDR3 is made up of 15 amino acids. Germline assignment: CDR1 MDHEN and CDR2 SYDVKM. V trimming: 5 bases; J trimming: 7 bases; junction bases outside the gene matches: 10. The CDR3 sequence is CASSPTGSRFEKLFF. The CDR3 bases are TGTGCCAGCAGTCCGACAGGGTCACGTTTTGAAAAACTGTTTTTT.

A single count supports this clone. This chain joins TRBV5-4 and TRBJ2-5; 10 nucleotides agree with TRBD2. The germline V gene encodes CDR1 SGHNT and CDR2 YYREEE (reference sequence). The CDR3 contains 16 residues. Germline trimming cut 3 bases from V and 4 bases from J; bases unmatched to any gene: 9. CDR3 DNA: TGTGCCAGCAGCTACCCTAGCGGGAGACAGGCAGAGACCCAGTACTTC. Protein: CASSYPSGRQAETQYF.

On this clone: A much larger clone differs from this one at a single base, so this may be a read error. The chain combines TRBV28 with TRBJ1-5, with 9 bases aligning to TRBD1. J gave up 2 bases and V 4 bases, and 0 bases lay outside the gene matches. This CDR3 comprises 14 residues. CDR1 is MDHEN and CDR2 is SYDVKM in the germline V gene. CDR3 residues: CASSWTGGNQPQHF. The CDR3 bases are TGTGCCAGCAGTTGGACAGGGGGCAATCAGCCCCAGCATTTT.

The J gene is TRBJ2-1, the V gene TRBV2, with 15 bases that match TRBD2. J was trimmed by 10 bases and V by 8 bases; bases with no gene match: 3. The CDR3 extends over 13 amino acids. Germline V gene data show CDR1 as SNHLY and CDR2 as FYNNEI. CDR3 sequence: CASVGTSGGEQFF. In DNA form, the CDR3 reads TGTGCCAGCGTCGGGACTAGCGGGGGGGAGCAGTTCTTC.

The CDR3 DNA reads TGTGCCAGTAGGCCGGGACAGGGGTATAGCAATCAGCCCCAGCATTTT. Residues: CASRPGQGYSNQPQHF. The V gene is TRBV19, the J gene TRBJ1-5; 10 nucleotides agree with TRBD1. Germline trimming cut 6 bases from V and 0 bases from J; bases unmatched to any gene: 5. The CDR3 is 16 residues long. From germline, CDR1 is LNHDA and CDR2 SQIVND (reference sequence).